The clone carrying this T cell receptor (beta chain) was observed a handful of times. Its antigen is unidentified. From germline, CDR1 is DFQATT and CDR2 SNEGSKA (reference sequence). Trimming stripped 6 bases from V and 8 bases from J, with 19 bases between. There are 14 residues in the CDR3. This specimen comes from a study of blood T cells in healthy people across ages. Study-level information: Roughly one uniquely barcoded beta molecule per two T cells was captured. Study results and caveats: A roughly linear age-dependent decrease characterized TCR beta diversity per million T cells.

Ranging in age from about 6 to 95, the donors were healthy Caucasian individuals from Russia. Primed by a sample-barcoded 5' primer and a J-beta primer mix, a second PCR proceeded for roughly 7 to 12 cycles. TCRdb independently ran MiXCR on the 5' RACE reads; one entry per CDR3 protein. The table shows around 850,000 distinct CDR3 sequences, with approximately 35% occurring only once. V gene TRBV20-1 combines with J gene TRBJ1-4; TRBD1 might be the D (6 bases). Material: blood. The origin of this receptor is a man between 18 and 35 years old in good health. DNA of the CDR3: TGCAGTGCGAGCCTGGGGGGGGCCGGAGAAAAACTGTTTTTT. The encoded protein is CSASLGGAGEKLFF.